One and the same sample provided the 30 T cell receptor beta chains below, sequenced in a study of blood T cell repertoires in COVID-19. Clones were sequenced by immunoSEQ multiplex PCR, and TCRdb holds only the in-frame ones, with some missing. The table has about 140,000 clones, about 84% seen once; the top ten hold approximately 1.6%. Material: PBMCs or T cells enriched from blood (not recorded which). The receptor set was obtained from a woman aged 18-30 years who had been exposed to COVID-19.

This clone came up a few times. This chain connects TRBV7-9 to TRBJ2-5, with D maybe TRBD2 (5 bases). Trimming removed 5 bases from V and 5 bases from J, with 18 bases in between. CDR1 is SEHNR and CDR2 is FQNEAQ in the germline V gene (reference sequence). CDR3 length equals 15 residues. The CDR3 here is CASSPRVVRGETQYF. The CDR3 bases are TGTGCCAGCAGCCCCCGTGTGGTCCGAGGGGAGACCCAGTACTTC.

V gene TRBV9 combines with J gene TRBJ2-7, with TRBD1 matching 10 bases. CDR3 size: 15 residues. Germline assignment: CDR1 SGDLS and CDR2 YYNGEE. The junction had 5 bases not matched to a gene; V was cut back by 2 bases and J by 3 bases. The CDR3 DNA reads TGTGCCAGCAGCGTTACCGGGACAGGGGACTACGAGCAGTACTTC. Translated: CASSVTGTGDYEQYF.

This chain connects TRBV3-1 (or the pseudogene TRBV3-2) to TRBJ1-5; TRBD1 matches at 8 bases. The CDR3 consists of 15 residues. V lost 4 bases and J lost 5; bases outside the gene matches: 7. Per the germline V gene, CDR1 is LGHDT and CDR2 is YNNKEL (reference sequence). The CDR3 nucleotides read TGTGCCAGCAGCCCCGGGACAGGAGTCCATCAGCCCCAGCATTTT. This encodes CASSPGTGVHQPQHF.

V usage is TRBV6-8 and J usage is TRBJ2-7, with 8 nucleotides matching TRBD2. Looked up from germline, CDR1 is MNHGY and CDR2 is SAAAGT. CDR3 length: 15 amino acids. The V gene end was trimmed by 4 bases and the J gene end by 2 bases; junction bases not matched to a gene: 7. The CDR3 protein is CASSSQLAEAYEQYF. DNA of the CDR3: TGTGCCAGCAGTTCCCAACTAGCGGAGGCCTACGAGCAGTACTTC.

This chain connects TRBV9 to TRBJ2-3; tentatively, D is TRBD2 (6 bases). Germline loops: CDR1 SGDLS, CDR2 YYNGEE. This CDR3 comprises 15 residues. Trimming took 4 bases from V and 5 from J, leaving 17 bases between them. The CDR3 DNA reads TGTGCCAGCAGCCCCCTTGAGGGAGCGGGAGATACGCAGTATTTT. It translates to CASSPLEGAGDTQYF.

J is TRBJ2-5 and V is TRBV5-5; the match to TRBD2 covers 8 bases. Unmatched junction bases numbered 10, after V lost 4 bases and J lost 5 bases. CDR1 is SGHKS and CDR2 is YYEKEE in the germline V gene (reference sequence). The CDR3 spans 15 residues. The CDR3 protein is CASSITSGGRETQYF. CDR3 nucleotides: TGTGCCAGCAGCATCACTAGCGGAGGGAGGGAGACCCAGTACTTC.

This chain connects TRBV14 to TRBJ2-2, with D perhaps TRBD2 (5 bases). From germline, CDR1 is SGHDN and CDR2 FVKESK. Trimming left V 8 bases short and J 5 bases short, with 9 bases between. The CDR3 runs to 12 residues. CDR3 sequence (DNA): TGTGCCAGCGGAAGGGAGACCGGGGAGCTGTTTTTT. This encodes CASGRETGELFF.

This chain uses TRBV28 with TRBJ2-1; 9 bases map to TRBD2. This CDR3 is built from 15 residues. V shed 3 bases, J shed 7 bases, and the junction held 7 bases outside the gene matches. CDR1 MDHEN and CDR2 SYDVKM come from the germline V gene. The CDR3 sequence: CASSFRGRAWNEQFF. Written as DNA, the CDR3 is TGTGCCAGCAGTTTCCGCGGGAGGGCCTGGAATGAGCAGTTCTTC.

This chain connects TRBV3-1 (or the pseudogene TRBV3-2) to TRBJ1-4, with a possible D match to TRBD1 (6 bases). V was shortened by 7 bases and J by 6 bases, with 21 bases between the two germline ends. Germline CDR1 reads LGHDT; CDR2 reads YNNKEL (reference sequence). There are 16 residues in the CDR3. The CDR3 is CASTTGLGDTDEKLFF. Written as DNA, the CDR3 is TGTGCCAGCACCACCGGCCTTGGGGACACGGATGAAAAACTGTTTTTT.

This clone came up once. The chain carries TRBV6-5 and TRBJ1-1; TRBD1 aligns across 9 bases. The CDR3 loop spans 13 amino acids. In germline, CDR1 is MNHEY, CDR2 SVGAGI. The V segment lost 7 bases and the J segment 7 bases; nucleotides outside the gene matches: 7. The CDR3 protein is CASNHGQGNEAFF. DNA of the CDR3: TGTGCCAGCAATCACGGACAGGGGAATGAAGCTTTCTTT.

In its sample, this clone was seen once. The V gene is TRBV28, the J gene TRBJ2-7; 12 bases are shared with TRBD2. This CDR3 is built from 15 residues. The germline V gene has CDR1 MDHEN and CDR2 SYDVKM. The V segment lost 6 bases and the J segment 5 bases; nucleotides outside the gene matches: 8. The CDR3 DNA reads as TGTGCCAGCAGCAATCCTAGCGGGAGGGCCGACGAGCAGTACTTC. Translated: CASSNPSGRADEQYF.

This chain joins TRBV3-1 (or the pseudogene TRBV3-2) and TRBJ2-2; TRBD1 matches 9 bases. The germline V gene encodes CDR1 LGHDT and CDR2 YNNKEL (reference sequence). The CDR3 spans 16 residues. V lost 1 base to trimming and J lost 0 bases; unmatched junction nucleotides: 0. CDR3 sequence: CASSQGDRANTGELFF. As DNA, the CDR3 is TGTGCCAGCAGCCAAGGGGACAGGGCGAACACCGGGGAGCTGTTTTTT.

The chain carries TRBV7-9 and TRBJ2-5; D may be TRBD2 (6 bases). The V and J ends lost 11 bases and 1 base respectively, with 29 bases between them. Germline assignment: CDR1 SEHNR and CDR2 FQNEAQ (reference sequence). This CDR3 has 18 residues. Written as DNA, the CDR3 is TGTGCCGCCACGACGGATGTTGCTATAGCGGAGCTCCAAGAGACCCAGTACTTC. Protein: CAATTDVAIAELQETQYF. The variable domain in full, with the rest retrieved from reference TRBV7-9 and TRBJ2-5, is DTGVSQNPRHKITKRGQNVTFRCDPISEHNRLYWYRQTLGQGPEFLTYFQNEAQLEKSRLLSDRFSAERPKGSFSTLEIQRTEQGDSAMYLCAATTDVAIAELQETQYFGPGTRLLVL.

This chain joins TRBV19 and TRBJ1-2, with D possibly being TRBD1 (5 bases). Germline CDR1 LNHDA, CDR2 SQIVND (reference sequence). The V end lost 6 bases, the J end lost 3 bases, and 14 bases lay between the germline ends. CDR3 size: 14 residues. CDR3: CASRGLGVDYGYTF. In DNA form, the CDR3 reads TGTGCCAGTAGGGGACTCGGGGTCGACTATGGCTACACCTTC.

This chain links TRBV24-1 with TRBJ1-2, with 9 bases matching TRBD1. The CDR3 is 14 amino acids. J lost 7 bases, V lost 4 bases, and 6 bases had no gene match. Per the germline V gene, CDR1 is KGHDR and CDR2 is SFDVKD. The CDR3 DNA sequence: TGTGCCACCAGTGACTGGACAGGGGTGGGTGGCTACACCTTC. Translated, it gives CATSDWTGVGGYTF.

The chain couples TRBV6-1 to TRBJ1-1; 7 nucleotides line up with TRBD1. Germline CDR1 is MNHNS and CDR2 is SASEGT. With 2 bases clipped from V and 1 base from J, the junction kept 4 bases outside the gene matches. The CDR3 is 15 amino acids. The CDR3 region is CASSEYPGGNTEAFF. DNA for the CDR3: TGTGCCAGCAGTGAATATCCAGGGGGGAACACTGAAGCTTTCTTT.

This chain's CDR3 is CASSSIAGGRYYNEQFF. Written as DNA, the CDR3 is TGTGCCAGCAGCTCGATAGCGGGAGGGAGATACTACAATGAGCAGTTCTTC. The V call is TRBV13, the J call TRBJ2-1; the match to TRBD2 covers 11 bases. The ends lost 4 bases at V and 3 bases at J; junction bases unmatched: 8. This CDR3 is built from 17 residues. Germline CDR1 reads PRHDT; CDR2 reads FYEKMQ (reference sequence).

The rearrangement links TRBV7-8 to TRBJ2-1; D is perhaps TRBD2 (6 bases). V was pared by 7 bases and J by 4 bases, with 29 bases between. The CDR3 is 19 residues long. Germline V gene lookup returns CDR1 SGHVS and CDR2 FQNEAQ. In DNA, the CDR3 is TGTGCCAGCACCAGATTCCCCTCGGGGGAGGAATTAAAATACAATGAGCAGTTCTTC. Amino acid sequence: CASTRFPSGEELKYNEQFF.

V gene TRBV7-3 combines with J gene TRBJ2-2, with D possibly TRBD2 on 6 matching bases. V was trimmed by 5 bases and J by 3 bases, leaving 16 bases between them. The CDR3 totals 16 residues. Germline V gives CDR1 SGHTA, CDR2 FQGTGA. In nucleotides, the CDR3 is TGTGCCAGCAGCCACGGGCGGGGCCGGGACACCGGGGAGCTGTTTTTT. This sequence encodes CASSHGRGRDTGELFF.

This clone was recorded at least ten times. The chain uses TRBV5-4 and TRBJ1-1; D is possibly TRBD1 (6 bases). This CDR3 contains 13 residues. The ends were cut back, 2 bases at V and 4 bases at J, with 9 bases in the middle. The germline V gene encodes CDR1 SGHNT and CDR2 YYREEE (reference sequence). Here the CDR3 reads CASSFQGSTEAFF. In DNA form, the CDR3 reads TGTGCCAGCAGCTTCCAGGGGAGCACTGAAGCTTTCTTT.

This clone was counted once. This chain links TRBV30 with TRBJ1-1; 7 positions match TRBD1. V trimming: 5 bases; J trimming: 7 bases; junction bases outside the gene matches: 4. The CDR3 contains 11 residues. The germline V gene has CDR1 GTSNPN and CDR2 SVGIG (reference sequence). This chain's CDR3 is CAWGQVIEAFF. The DNA of the CDR3 is TGTGCCTGGGGACAGGTAATTGAAGCTTTCTTT.

The chain couples TRBV19 to TRBJ2-1, with 11 bases lining up with TRBD1. This CDR3 contains 16 residues. The junction had 11 bases not matched to a gene; V was cut back by 6 bases and J by 7 bases. Germline CDR1 and CDR2: LNHDA and SQIVND (reference sequence). The CDR3 DNA reads as TGTGCCAGTAGCCGTCGGACAGGGGGCTCTGTGAATGAGCAGTTCTTC. Its protein product is CASSRRTGGSVNEQFF. The full variable domain, rest sourced from reference TRBV19 and TRBJ2-1, is DGGITQSPKYLFRKEGQNVTLSCEQNLNHDAMYWYRQDPGQGLRLIYYSQIVNDFQKGDIAEGYSVSREKKESFPLTVTSAQKNPTAFYLCASSRRTGGSVNEQFFGPGTRLTVL.

The genes are TRBV4-3 and TRBJ2-1; 9 nucleotides agree with TRBD2. Germline CDR1 is LGHNA and CDR2 is YSLEER. This CDR3 is 18 amino acids long. V dropped 0 bases and J dropped 3; count of bases not matched to a gene: 9. The CDR3 loop reads CASSQEGASGIFYNEQFF. The CDR3 region has the DNA TGCGCCAGCAGCCAAGAAGGCGCTAGCGGGATATTCTACAATGAGCAGTTCTTC.

The chain recombines TRBV5-4 with TRBJ2-1; TRBD2 aligns across 10 bases. Germline-derived CDR1 and CDR2 are SGHNT and YYREEE (reference sequence). The V gene end was trimmed by 4 bases and the J gene end by 4 bases; junction bases not matched to a gene: 5. CDR3 length: 15 residues. For the CDR3, the DNA is TGTGCCAGCAGCGCGACTAGCGGGTGGTACAATGAGCAGTTCTTC. This sequence encodes CASSATSGWYNEQFF.

The J gene is TRBJ1-6, the V gene TRBV9; D may be TRBD1 (5 bases). In germline, CDR1 is SGDLS, CDR2 YYNGEE. The V end lost 0 bases, the J end lost 10 bases, and 14 bases lay between the germline ends. The CDR3 is 15 amino acids. DNA of the CDR3: TGTGCCAGCAGCGTAGAAGGGGTAGGTTCCTCACCCCTCCACTTT. Translation: CASSVEGVGSSPLHF.

V usage is TRBV11-2 and J usage is TRBJ2-1, with D unresolved. The V end lost 5 bases, the J end lost 14 bases, and 22 bases lay between the germline ends. The CDR3 has 14 residues. In germline, CDR1 is SGHAT, CDR2 FQNNGV. The CDR3 here is CASSPDPGSPVEFF. Here the CDR3 DNA reads TGTGCCAGCAGCCCCGACCCCGGGTCTCCGGTGGAGTTCTTC.

V is TRBV14 and J is TRBJ1-1, with a possible D match to TRBD1 (6 bases). V was pared by 4 bases and J by 3 bases, with 15 bases between. Germline CDR1 is SGHDN and CDR2 is FVKESK. The CDR3 has 15 residues. The CDR3 DNA reads as TGTGCCAGCAGCCCAAGGACAGCGTGGGACACTGAAGCTTTCTTT. Protein sequence: CASSPRTAWDTEAFF.

The rearrangement links TRBV5-1 to TRBJ2-1; the D is unclear. The CDR3 has 14 residues. Trimming removed 0 bases from V and 7 bases from J, with 11 bases in between. Germline V gene lookup returns CDR1 SGHRS and CDR2 YFSETQ. The CDR3, as DNA: TGCGCCAGCAGCTTGGCCTCCCCTTCTAATGAGCAGTTCTTC. This sequence encodes CASSLASPSNEQFF.

The chain combines TRBV28 with TRBJ1-4; no firm D call. The CDR3 spans 12 residues. CDR1 is MDHEN, CDR2 SYDVKM, per germline. V shed 5 bases and J shed 11 bases, with 12 bases lying between them. For the CDR3, the DNA is TGTGCCAGCAGTCCCGATTCGGGGAAACTGTTTTTT. As protein: CASSPDSGKLFF.

The chain uses TRBV5-1 and TRBJ2-7; 8 bases are shared with TRBD1. The CDR3 sequence is 14 residues long. The J segment lost 3 bases and the V segment lost 0 bases, leaving 2 bases of the junction unmatched. Germline V gives CDR1 SGHRS, CDR2 YFSETQ. The CDR3 DNA is TGCGCCAGCAGCTTGGGACAGGGGCGCTACGAGCAGTACTTC. Translation: CASSLGQGRYEQYF.